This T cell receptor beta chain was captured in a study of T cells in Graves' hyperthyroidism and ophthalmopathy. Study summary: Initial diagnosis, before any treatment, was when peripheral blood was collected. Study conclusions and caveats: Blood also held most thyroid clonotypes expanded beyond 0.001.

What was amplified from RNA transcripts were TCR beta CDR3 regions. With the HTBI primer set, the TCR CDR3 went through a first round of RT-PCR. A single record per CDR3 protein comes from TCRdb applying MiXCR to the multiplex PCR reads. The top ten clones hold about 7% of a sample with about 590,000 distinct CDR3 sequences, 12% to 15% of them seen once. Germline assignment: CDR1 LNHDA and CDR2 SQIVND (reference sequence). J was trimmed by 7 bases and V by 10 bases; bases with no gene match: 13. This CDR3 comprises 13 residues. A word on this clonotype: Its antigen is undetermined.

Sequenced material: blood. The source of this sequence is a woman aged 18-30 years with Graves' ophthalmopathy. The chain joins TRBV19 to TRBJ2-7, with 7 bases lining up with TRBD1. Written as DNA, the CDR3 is TGTGCCACCAGGACAGGACCGCTCGGGGAGCAGTACTTC. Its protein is CATRTGPLGEQYF.